Included here is one T cell receptor (beta chain) sequence, with context. Its matching antigen is unknown. This entry is derived from a study of CD8 T cells in ankylosing spondylitis. Overall study findings and caveats: Peripheral blood samples showed relatively rare disease-linked clones, and these clones were CD8+. It was reported that disease-linked clones were significantly enriched in matched ankylosing spondylitis synovial fluid. Both synovial fluid and blood in reactive arthritis had previously been reported to carry some motif variants. Seemingly distinctive of ankylosing spondylitis blood was a TCR beta motif formed by eight highly homologous variants.

Trimming stripped 7 bases from V and 2 bases from J, with 14 bases between. This CDR3 is 14 amino acids long. Germline CDR1 is SGHRS and CDR2 is YFSETQ. Quantitative molecular-barcoded 5'-RACE generated the TCR beta libraries. Via MiXCR, TCRdb re-called the 5' RACE reads, giving one row per CDR3 protein. The table lists 700,000 to 1,000,000 distinct CDR3 sequences, 10% to 15% of them singletons, with around 0.51% in the top ten. The chain links TRBV5-1 to TRBJ2-3; D might be TRBD2 (6 bases). This receptor was taken from a male donor with ankylosing spondylitis. The sample consisted of blood, either unsorted or a sorted T cell fraction (not recorded which). The CDR3 DNA reads TGCGCCAGCCGCCCGGGACTCCTCACAGATACGCAGTATTTT. As protein: CASRPGLLTDTQYF.